These 25 T cell receptor beta chains were sequenced from one sample in a study of shared clonotypes between healthy human individuals. This table comes from immunoSEQ multiplex PCR, and its TCRdb copy is limited to in-frame clones, with some not included. There are over 2,000,000 clones in the sample; roughly 95% occur only once, and about 1.7% lies in the top ten. Positive CCR7 selection of CD45RO-negative cells yielded the naive CD8 cells, and terminally differentiated effector memory CD45RA+ cells were excluded. The sequencing input was naive CD8+ T cells from PBMCs. The receptors originated from a man aged 18 to 29 in good health. Some clones in this sample may be carry-over from other donors' samples.

Regarding this clone: Additional DNA sequences in this sample encode the identical CDR3. The chain uses TRBV7-9 and TRBJ1-5; D is unclear. Germline assignment: CDR1 SEHNR and CDR2 FQNEAQ (reference sequence). With 1 base removed from V and 6 bases from J, the gap between germline ends came to 10 bases. The CDR3 is 14 amino acids. The CDR3 DNA reads TGTGCCAGCAGCTTAGGTGGGGTTTCTCAGCCCCAGCATTTT. It specifies CASSLGGVSQPQHF.

This clone has only a few counts. V is TRBV11-3 and J is TRBJ2-1; 15 nucleotides agree with TRBD2. Germline-derived CDR1 and CDR2 are SGHNT and YENEEA. CDR3 length: 16 amino acids. V was clipped by 6 bases and J by 6 bases; unmatched bases: 6. The CDR3 sequence is CASSPGTSGRINEQFF. The CDR3 region has the DNA TGTGCCAGCAGTCCCGGGACTAGCGGGAGGATCAATGAGCAGTTCTTC.

The CDR3 here is CAWSPRAYNEQFF. The CDR3 DNA reads TGTGCCTGGTCACCACGGGCCTACAATGAGCAGTTCTTC. The chain uses TRBV30 and TRBJ2-1; no definite D call. Germline CDR1 and CDR2: GTSNPN and SVGIG (reference sequence). Trimming stripped 5 bases from V and 2 bases from J, with 10 bases between. The CDR3 is 13 residues long.

The gene calls are TRBV27 and TRBJ2-5; 13 nucleotides line up with TRBD2. From germline, CDR1 is MNHEY and CDR2 SMNVEV (reference sequence). The ends lost 5 bases at V and 2 bases at J; junction bases unmatched: 8. CDR3 length: 17 amino acids. CDR3 sequence: CASSPSTSGGPQETQYF. The DNA of the CDR3 is TGTGCCAGCAGTCCGTCGACTAGCGGGGGGCCTCAAGAGACCCAGTACTTC.

V usage is TRBV7-9 and J usage is TRBJ2-3; 15 bases fit TRBD2. J was trimmed by 7 bases and V by 4 bases; bases with no gene match: 3. Germline V lookup: CDR1 SEHNR, CDR2 FQNEAQ (reference sequence). The length of the CDR3 is 15 residues. CDR3: CASSSGTSGRHTQYF. The DNA of the CDR3 is TGTGCCAGCAGCTCCGGGACTAGCGGGAGGCATACGCAGTATTTT.

The rearrangement uses TRBV27 and TRBJ2-3; 9 nucleotides agree with TRBD2. CDR3 length equals 18 residues. J lost 8 bases, V lost 3 bases, and 18 bases had no gene match. Germline-derived CDR1 and CDR2 are MNHEY and SMNVEV (reference sequence). The CDR3 reads CASSFGAISGRPVGTQYF. Here the CDR3 DNA reads TGTGCCAGCAGTTTCGGGGCTATAAGCGGGAGGCCCGTGGGTACGCAGTATTTT.

The chain combines TRBV6-6 with TRBJ2-1; 8 bases map to TRBD2. The J segment lost 9 bases and the V segment lost 6 bases, leaving 13 bases of the junction unmatched. Germline V gives CDR1 MNHNY, CDR2 SVGAGI (reference sequence). The CDR3 runs to 15 residues. The CDR3 loop is CASRGGEREYREQFF. The CDR3 DNA is TGTGCCAGCAGAGGGGGTGAGCGGGAGTATCGTGAGCAGTTCTTC.

The chain links TRBV9 to TRBJ2-7; D is perhaps TRBD1 or TRBD2 (6 bases each). This CDR3 contains 16 residues. The V end was cut by 0 bases, the J end by 4 bases, with 17 bases between. The germline V gene has CDR1 SGDLS and CDR2 YYNGEE. CDR3 residues: CASSVEARGRRYEQYF. The CDR3 DNA reads TGTGCCAGCAGCGTAGAGGCCCGGGGGCGGAGGTACGAGCAGTACTTC.

The V gene is TRBV7-9, the J gene TRBJ2-1; tentative D call: TRBD2 (5 bases). The CDR3 loop spans 16 amino acids. V lost 1 base and J 10 bases, leaving 20 bases between the germline ends. CDR1 is SEHNR and CDR2 is FQNEAQ in the germline V gene (reference sequence). The CDR3 here is CASSLGRGLVALEQFF. In DNA form, the CDR3 reads TGTGCCAGCAGCTTAGGTAGAGGGCTGGTGGCTCTGGAGCAGTTCTTC.

The chain couples TRBV7-9 to TRBJ1-1, with D uncertain. The V and J ends lost 5 bases and 5 bases respectively, with 12 bases between them. The CDR3 has 13 residues. The germline V gene encodes CDR1 SEHNR and CDR2 FQNEAQ (reference sequence). The CDR3 is CASSPPFGTEAFF. In DNA, the CDR3 is TGTGCCAGCAGCCCCCCATTTGGGACTGAAGCTTTCTTT.

This chain connects TRBV25-1 to TRBJ2-7; D is ambiguous. CDR3 length: 11 residues. Trimming pared 6 bases from V and 3 bases from J, leaving 6 bases between. The germline gives CDR1 MGHDK, CDR2 SYGVNS. In DNA, the CDR3 is TGTGCCAGCAGCCTAATCTACGAGCAGTACTTC. Translation: CASSLIYEQYF.

The rearrangement joins TRBV9 to TRBJ1-1; 7 positions match TRBD1. After removal of 3 bases from V and 6 bases from J, the junction contained 8 bases not matched to a gene. The CDR3 is 14 amino acids. Germline V gene data show CDR1 as SGDLS and CDR2 as YYNGEE. CDR3 sequence: CASSAHRGSAEAFF. DNA for the CDR3: TGTGCCAGCAGCGCCCACAGGGGATCGGCTGAAGCTTTCTTT.

This clone has a single count. Other DNA variants within this sample encode the same CDR3. CDR3 in amino acids: CASSPIGQGAYEQYF. For the CDR3, the DNA is TGTGCCAGCAGTCCCATAGGACAGGGGGCTTACGAGCAGTACTTC. The chain links TRBV27 to TRBJ2-7; 11 bases are a match to TRBD1. After removal of 5 bases from V and 4 bases from J, the junction contained 7 bases not matched to a gene. The CDR3 loop spans 15 amino acids. CDR1 is MNHEY and CDR2 is SMNVEV in the germline V gene (reference sequence).

This clone was observed a single time. The DNA of the CDR3 is TGTGCCAGCAGAGGGACAGGGAGCATTTACGAGCAGTACTTC. It yields the protein CASRGTGSIYEQYF. V usage is TRBV2 and J usage is TRBJ2-7, with TRBD1 matching 9 bases. The CDR3 extends over 14 amino acids. CDR1 and CDR2 (germline): SNHLY, FYNNEI. V lost 6 bases, J lost 4 bases, and 7 bases stayed unmatched.

This rearrangement joins TRBV7-9 to TRBJ2-4, with 7 bases lining up with TRBD1. Trimming took 5 bases from V and 2 from J; bases not matched to a gene: 6. Germline V gives CDR1 SEHNR, CDR2 FQNEAQ (reference sequence). The CDR3 is 15 residues long. The chain's CDR3 is CASSPQTGTKNIQYF. Written as DNA, the CDR3 is TGTGCCAGCAGCCCCCAGACAGGGACCAAAAACATTCAGTACTTC.

The CDR3 region is CASSLAPEGAVEQYF. CDR3 sequence (DNA): TGTGCCAGCAGCCTAGCGCCCGAGGGGGCGGTCGAGCAGTACTTC. V usage is TRBV28 and J usage is TRBJ2-7, with D tentatively TRBD1 (7 bases). Germline CDR1 is MDHEN and CDR2 is SYDVKM. The CDR3 contains 15 residues. V was clipped by 6 bases and J by 6 bases, with 21 bases between them.

The CDR3 region is CASSLERYGGTANVLTF. The CDR3 DNA reads TGCGCCAGCAGCCTAGAGCGCTATGGGGGTACGGCCAACGTCCTGACTTTC. The J gene is TRBJ2-6, the V gene TRBV4-1; D may be TRBD1 or TRBD2 (5 bases each). The CDR3 is 17 residues long. From germline, CDR1 is MGHRA and CDR2 YSYEKL. Trimming stripped 4 bases from V and 6 bases from J, with 19 bases between.

The chain has TRBV25-1 and TRBJ2-6; 7 bases are a match to TRBD1. Trimming cost V 6 bases and J 5 bases; bases outside gene matches: 7. CDR3 length: 15 amino acids. The V gene's germline CDR1 is MGHDK and CDR2 SYGVNS. This CDR3 is CASSATGARANVLTF. The CDR3 nucleotides are TGTGCCAGCAGCGCCACAGGGGCTAGGGCCAACGTCCTGACTTTC.

This chain links TRBV7-9 with TRBJ2-5, with D perhaps TRBD2 (6 bases). The CDR3 contains 15 residues. The V end lost 2 bases, the J end lost 5 bases, and 15 bases lay between the germline ends. In germline, CDR1 is SEHNR, CDR2 FQNEAQ (reference sequence). CDR3 in amino acids: CASSLRQGLGETQYF. The CDR3 nucleotides read TGTGCCAGCAGCTTACGGCAGGGACTGGGGGAGACCCAGTACTTC.

The CDR3: CASSLDRKSSYEQYF. CDR3 DNA: TGTGCCAGCAGTTTAGACAGGAAGAGCTCCTACGAGCAGTACTTC. The V gene is TRBV27, the J gene TRBJ2-7; maybe TRBD1 (6 bases). The germline V and J ends were trimmed by 2 bases and 0 bases, with 11 bases remaining between them. Germline lookup yields CDR1 MNHEY and CDR2 SMNVEV (reference sequence). The CDR3 extends over 15 amino acids.

For this clone: Other DNA sequences from this sample encode an identical CDR3 as well. The chain joins TRBV19 to TRBJ2-2; TRBD2 matches 8 bases. Germline V gives CDR1 LNHDA, CDR2 SQIVND (reference sequence). The CDR3 covers 16 residues. J was trimmed by 1 base and V by 3 bases; bases with no gene match: 4. The CDR3 is CASSISSGRNTGELFF. Written as DNA, the CDR3 is TGTGCCAGTAGTATTTCTAGCGGGCGGAACACCGGGGAGCTGTTTTTT.

The chain combines TRBV19 with TRBJ1-1; no clear D. CDR1 and CDR2 (germline): LNHDA, SQIVND (reference sequence). The CDR3 loop spans 16 amino acids. V was pared by 4 bases and J by 5 bases, with 20 bases between. In DNA, the CDR3 is TGTGCCAGTAGTACCCCCTTCCGGGTTTGGGGAACTGAAGCTTTCTTT. Encoded protein: CASSTPFRVWGTEAFF. Full variable domain (outside the CDR3, taken from reference TRBV19 and TRBJ1-1): DGGITQSPKYLFRKEGQNVTLSCEQNLNHDAMYWYRQDPGQGLRLIYYSQIVNDFQKGDIAEGYSVSREKKESFPLTVTSAQKNPTAFYLCASSTPFRVWGTEAFFGQGTRLTVV.

The rearrangement links TRBV5-1 to TRBJ2-2, with TRBD2 identical over 8 bases. CDR1 is SGHRS, CDR2 YFSETQ, per germline. The trim removed 1 base at V and 6 bases at J, leaving 8 bases unmatched. This CDR3 region has 16 residues. CDR3 amino acids: CASSLFREGPAGELFF. CDR3 coding DNA: TGCGCCAGCAGCTTGTTTCGGGAGGGCCCGGCCGGGGAGCTGTTTTTT.

V and J are TRBV4-1 and TRBJ2-1; the match to TRBD1 covers 8 bases. The CDR3 contains 17 residues. The germline V gene has CDR1 MGHRA and CDR2 YSYEKL. V trimming: 3 bases; J trimming: 6 bases; junction bases outside the gene matches: 13. The CDR3, as DNA: TGCGCCAGCAGCCAGAGTGTGGGACAGGAAATCCCCAATGAGCAGTTCTTC. It translates to CASSQSVGQEIPNEQFF.

The chain couples TRBV15 to TRBJ2-2; TRBD2 matches 13 bases. CDR3 length: 20 residues. J gave up 2 bases and V 3 bases, and 12 bases lay outside the gene matches. Germline V lookup: CDR1 LNHNV, CDR2 YYDKDF (reference sequence). The CDR3 sequence is CATSRLTSGRIKLNTGELFF. CDR3 DNA: TGTGCCACCAGCAGGCTGACTAGCGGGAGGATCAAATTAAACACCGGGGAGCTGTTTTTT.